This TCR beta chain emerged from a study of CD8 T cells in ankylosing spondylitis. Findings and caveats of the study: Both synovial fluid and blood in reactive arthritis had previously been reported to carry some motif variants. A motif in TCR beta, a set of eight or nine highly homologous variants, appeared characteristic of ankylosing spondylitis blood.

Making use of molecular barcodes, quantitative 5'-RACE generated TCR beta libraries. TCRdb called the 5' RACE reads again in MiXCR, with one record for every CDR3 protein. Of about 150,000 distinct CDR3 sequences listed, about 6.7% were seen once; the top ten hold over 10%. As to this clonotype: Its specificity is unknown.

The CDR3 sequence is 14 residues long. Trimming left V 9 bases short and J 5 bases short, with 17 bases between. This receptor was identified in a female donor with ankylosing spondylitis or in good health (not recorded which). The chain carries TRBV5-3 and TRBJ1-4; D may be TRBD1 (5 bases). TRBV5-3 is treated as an ORF (open reading frame) with a function not yet certain. The sequencing input was blood, either unsorted or a sorted T cell fraction (not recorded which). CDR3: CAMSPGPGNEKLFF. CDR3 bases: TGTGCCATGTCCCCTGGGCCAGGGAATGAAAAACTGTTTTTT.